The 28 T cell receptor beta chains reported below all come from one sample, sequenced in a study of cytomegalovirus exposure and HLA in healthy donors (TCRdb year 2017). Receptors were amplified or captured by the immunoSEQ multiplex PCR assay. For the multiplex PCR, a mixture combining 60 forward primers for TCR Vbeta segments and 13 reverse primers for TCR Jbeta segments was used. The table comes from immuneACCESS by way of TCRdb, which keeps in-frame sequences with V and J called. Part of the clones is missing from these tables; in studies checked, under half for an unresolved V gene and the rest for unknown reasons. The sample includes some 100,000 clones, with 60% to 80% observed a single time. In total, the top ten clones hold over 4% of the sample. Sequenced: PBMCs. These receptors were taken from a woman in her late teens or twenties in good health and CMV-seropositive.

DNA for the CDR3: TGTGCCAGCCGGGGTTTCGCCTACGAGCAGTACTTC. Translation gives CASRGFAYEQYF. This chain joins TRBV27 and TRBJ2-7, with D possibly matching TRBD2 (5 bases). V dropped 8 bases and J dropped 2 bases, with 10 bases sitting between them. The CDR3 is 12 residues long. Germline V gene lookup returns CDR1 MNHEY and CDR2 SMNVEV (reference sequence).

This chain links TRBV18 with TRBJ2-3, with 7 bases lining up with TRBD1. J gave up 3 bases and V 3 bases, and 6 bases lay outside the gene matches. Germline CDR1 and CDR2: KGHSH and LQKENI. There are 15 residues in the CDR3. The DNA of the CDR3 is TGTGCCAGCTCACCGGTACCAGGGGGAACAGATACGCAGTATTTT. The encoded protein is CASSPVPGGTDTQYF.

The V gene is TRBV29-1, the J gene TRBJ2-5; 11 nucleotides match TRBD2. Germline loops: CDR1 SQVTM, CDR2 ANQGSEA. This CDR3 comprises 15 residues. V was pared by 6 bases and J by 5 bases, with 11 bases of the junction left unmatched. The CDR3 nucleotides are TGCAGCGTCGGCGTCCCGACTAGCGGGACCGAGACCCAGTACTTC. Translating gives CSVGVPTSGTETQYF.

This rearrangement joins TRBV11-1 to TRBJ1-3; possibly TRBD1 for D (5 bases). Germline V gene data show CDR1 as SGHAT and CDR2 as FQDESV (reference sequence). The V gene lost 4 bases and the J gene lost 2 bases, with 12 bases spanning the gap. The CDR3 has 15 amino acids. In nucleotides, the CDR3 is TGTGCCAGCAGCTACGCTCAGGGTGCTGGAAACACCATATATTTT. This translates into CASSYAQGAGNTIYF.

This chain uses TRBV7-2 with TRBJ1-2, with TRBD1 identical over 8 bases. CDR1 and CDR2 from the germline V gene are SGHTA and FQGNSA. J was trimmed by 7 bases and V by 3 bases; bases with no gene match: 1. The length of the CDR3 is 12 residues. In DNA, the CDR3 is TGTGCCAGCAGCTTTACAGGGGGTGGCTACACCTTC. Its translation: CASSFTGGGYTF.

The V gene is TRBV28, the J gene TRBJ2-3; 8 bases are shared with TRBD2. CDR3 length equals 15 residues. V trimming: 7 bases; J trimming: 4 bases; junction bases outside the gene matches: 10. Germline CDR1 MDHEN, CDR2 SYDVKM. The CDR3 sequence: CASTLPGTRSDTQYF. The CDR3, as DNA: TGTGCCAGCACTTTGCCAGGGACTAGATCAGATACGCAGTATTTT.

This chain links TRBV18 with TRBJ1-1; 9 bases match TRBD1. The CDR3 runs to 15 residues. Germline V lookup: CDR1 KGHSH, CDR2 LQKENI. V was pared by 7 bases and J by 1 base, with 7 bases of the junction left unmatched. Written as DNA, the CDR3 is TGTGCCAGCTTCCCGGACAGGGGACAGAACACTGAAGCTTTCTTT. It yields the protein CASFPDRGQNTEAFF. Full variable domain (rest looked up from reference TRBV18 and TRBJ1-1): NAGVMQNPRHLVRRRGQEARLRCSPMKGHSHVYWYRQLPEEGLKFMVYLQKENIIDESGMPKERFSAEFPKEGPSILRIQQVVRGDSAAYFCASFPDRGQNTEAFFGQGTRLTVV.

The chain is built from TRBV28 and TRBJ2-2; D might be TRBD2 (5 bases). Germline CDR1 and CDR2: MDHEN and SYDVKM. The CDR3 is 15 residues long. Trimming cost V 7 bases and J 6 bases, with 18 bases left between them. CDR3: CASTPPGLSPGELFF. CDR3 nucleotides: TGTGCCAGCACCCCCCCTGGACTTTCCCCCGGGGAGCTGTTTTTT.

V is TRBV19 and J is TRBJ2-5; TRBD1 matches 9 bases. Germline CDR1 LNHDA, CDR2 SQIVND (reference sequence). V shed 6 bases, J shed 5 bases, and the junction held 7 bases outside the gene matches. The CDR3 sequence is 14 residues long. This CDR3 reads CASRGTGRVETQYF. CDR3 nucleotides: TGTGCCAGTAGGGGGACAGGGCGGGTGGAGACCCAGTACTTC.

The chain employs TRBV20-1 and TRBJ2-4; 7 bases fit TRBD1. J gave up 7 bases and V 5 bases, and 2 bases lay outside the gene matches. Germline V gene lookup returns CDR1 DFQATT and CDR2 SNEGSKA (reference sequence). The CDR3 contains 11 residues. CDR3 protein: CSARDSNIQYF. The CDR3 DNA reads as TGCAGTGCTCGGGACAGCAACATTCAGTACTTC.

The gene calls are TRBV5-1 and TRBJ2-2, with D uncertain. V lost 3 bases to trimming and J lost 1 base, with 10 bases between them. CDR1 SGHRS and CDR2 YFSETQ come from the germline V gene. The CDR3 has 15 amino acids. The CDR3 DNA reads TGCGCCAGCAGCTCCCGACTCCAGAACACCGGGGAGCTGTTTTTT. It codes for CASSSRLQNTGELFF.

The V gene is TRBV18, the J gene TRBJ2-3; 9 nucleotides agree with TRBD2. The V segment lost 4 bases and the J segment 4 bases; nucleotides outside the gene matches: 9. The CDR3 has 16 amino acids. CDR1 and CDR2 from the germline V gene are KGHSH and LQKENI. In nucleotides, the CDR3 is TGTGCCAGCTCACGCTCCATAGCGGGAGCCGCAGATACGCAGTATTTT. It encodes CASSRSIAGAADTQYF.

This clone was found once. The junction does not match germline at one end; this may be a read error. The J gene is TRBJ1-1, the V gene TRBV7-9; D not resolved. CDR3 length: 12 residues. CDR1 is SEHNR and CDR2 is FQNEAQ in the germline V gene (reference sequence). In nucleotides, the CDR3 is TGTTCCAGCAGCTTAGCCGGCACTGAAGCTTTCTTT. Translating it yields CSSSLAGTEAFF.

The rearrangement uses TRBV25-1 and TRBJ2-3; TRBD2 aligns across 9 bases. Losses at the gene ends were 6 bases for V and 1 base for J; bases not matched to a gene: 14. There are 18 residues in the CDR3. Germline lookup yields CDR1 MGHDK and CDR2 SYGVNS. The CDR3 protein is CASSPSNSGSLGTDTQYF. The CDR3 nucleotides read TGTGCCAGCAGCCCCTCGAATAGCGGGAGTTTAGGCACAGATACGCAGTATTTT.

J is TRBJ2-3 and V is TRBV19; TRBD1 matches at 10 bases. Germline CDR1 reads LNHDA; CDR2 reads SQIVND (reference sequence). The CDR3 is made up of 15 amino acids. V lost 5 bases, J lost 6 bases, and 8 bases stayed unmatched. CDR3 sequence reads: CASSFVPGQGDTQYF. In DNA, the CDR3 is TGTGCCAGTAGTTTCGTCCCGGGACAGGGGGATACGCAGTATTTT.

The CDR3 bases are TGTGCCAGCAGCCTCCAGGGACAGGGTTCAGATACGCAGTATTTT. Translating gives CASSLQGQGSDTQYF. The chain couples TRBV7-9 to TRBJ2-3, with 9 bases identical to TRBD1. Per the germline V gene, CDR1 is SEHNR and CDR2 is FQNEAQ (reference sequence). The CDR3 spans 15 residues. The V gene end was trimmed by 5 bases and the J gene end by 4 bases; junction bases not matched to a gene: 7.

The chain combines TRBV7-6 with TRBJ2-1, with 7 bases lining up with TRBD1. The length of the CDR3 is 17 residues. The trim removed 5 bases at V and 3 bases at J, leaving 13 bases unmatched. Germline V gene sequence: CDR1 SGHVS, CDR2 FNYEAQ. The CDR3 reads CASSGDRVGTFYNEQFF. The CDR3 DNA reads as TGTGCCAGCAGCGGAGACAGGGTAGGGACCTTCTACAATGAGCAGTTCTTC.

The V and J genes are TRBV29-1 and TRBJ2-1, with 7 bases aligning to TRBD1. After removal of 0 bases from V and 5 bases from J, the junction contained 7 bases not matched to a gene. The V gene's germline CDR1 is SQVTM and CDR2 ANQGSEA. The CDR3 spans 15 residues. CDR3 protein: CSVEDRRTGNNEQFF. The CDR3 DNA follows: TGCAGCGTTGAAGATAGGAGGACAGGCAACAATGAGCAGTTCTTC.

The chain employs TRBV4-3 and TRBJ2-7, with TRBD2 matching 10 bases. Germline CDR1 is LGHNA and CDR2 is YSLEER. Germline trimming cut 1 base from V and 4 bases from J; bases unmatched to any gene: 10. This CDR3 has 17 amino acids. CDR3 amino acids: CASSQGPPTSGFYEQYF. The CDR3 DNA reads TGCGCCAGCAGCCAAGGCCCTCCGACTAGCGGGTTTTACGAGCAGTACTTC.

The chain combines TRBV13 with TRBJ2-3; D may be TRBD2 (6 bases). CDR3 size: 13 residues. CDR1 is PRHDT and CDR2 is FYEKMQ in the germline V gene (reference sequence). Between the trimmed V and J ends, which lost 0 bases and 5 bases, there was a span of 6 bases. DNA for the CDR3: TGTGCCAGCAGCTTAGGGCGGGGAGATACGCAGTATTTT. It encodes CASSLGRGDTQYF.

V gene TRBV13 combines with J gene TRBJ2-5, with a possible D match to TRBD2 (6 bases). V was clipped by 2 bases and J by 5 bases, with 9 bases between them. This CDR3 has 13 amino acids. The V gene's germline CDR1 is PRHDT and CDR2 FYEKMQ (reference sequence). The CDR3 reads CASSLSGRETQYF. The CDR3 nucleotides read TGTGCCAGCAGCTTATCGGGGAGGGAGACCCAGTACTTC. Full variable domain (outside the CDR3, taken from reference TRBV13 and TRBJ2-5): AAGVIQSPRHLIKEKRETATLKCYPIPRHDTVYWYQQGPGQDPQFLISFYEKMQSDKGSIPDRFSAQQFSDYHSELNMSSLELGDSALYFCASSLSGRETQYFGPGTRLLVL.

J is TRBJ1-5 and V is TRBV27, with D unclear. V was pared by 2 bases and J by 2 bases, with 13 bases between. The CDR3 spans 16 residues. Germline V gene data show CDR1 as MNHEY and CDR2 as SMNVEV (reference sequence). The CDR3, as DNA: TGTGCCAGCAGTTTAGGAGGCGCGACCCGCAATCAGCCCCAGCATTTT. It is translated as CASSLGGATRNQPQHF.

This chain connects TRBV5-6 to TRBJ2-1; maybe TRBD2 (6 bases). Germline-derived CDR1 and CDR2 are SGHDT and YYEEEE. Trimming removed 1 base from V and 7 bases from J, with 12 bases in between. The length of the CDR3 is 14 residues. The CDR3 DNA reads TGTGCCAGCAGCTTGCCCGGAGGGCCGAATGAGCAGTTCTTC. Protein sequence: CASSLPGGPNEQFF.

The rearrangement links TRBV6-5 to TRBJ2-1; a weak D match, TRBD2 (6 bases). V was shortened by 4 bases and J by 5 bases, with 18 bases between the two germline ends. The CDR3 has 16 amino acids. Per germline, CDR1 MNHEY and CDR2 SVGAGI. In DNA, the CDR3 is TGTGCCAGCAGTTTCCTGACTAGGTTTAGGCACAATGAGCAGTTCTTC. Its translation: CASSFLTRFRHNEQFF.

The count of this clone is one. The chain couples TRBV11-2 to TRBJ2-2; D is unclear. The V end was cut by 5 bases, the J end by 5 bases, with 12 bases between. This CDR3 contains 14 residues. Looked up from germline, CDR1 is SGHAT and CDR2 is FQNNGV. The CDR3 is CASSLQRRTGELFF. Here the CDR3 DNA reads TGTGCCAGCAGCCTACAGAGAAGAACCGGGGAGCTGTTTTTT.

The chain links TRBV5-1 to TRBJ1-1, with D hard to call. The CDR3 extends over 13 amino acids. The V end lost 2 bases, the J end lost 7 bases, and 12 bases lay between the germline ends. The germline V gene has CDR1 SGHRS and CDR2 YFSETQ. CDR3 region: CASSFVRPNEAFF. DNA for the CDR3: TGCGCCAGCAGCTTTGTGCGGCCCAATGAAGCTTTCTTT.

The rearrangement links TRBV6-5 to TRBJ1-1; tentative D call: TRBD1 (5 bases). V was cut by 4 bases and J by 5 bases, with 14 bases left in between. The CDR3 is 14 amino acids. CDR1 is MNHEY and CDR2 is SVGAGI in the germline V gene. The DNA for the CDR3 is TGTGCCAGCAGTTTCTCACAGGCGTGGACTGAAGCTTTCTTT. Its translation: CASSFSQAWTEAFF.

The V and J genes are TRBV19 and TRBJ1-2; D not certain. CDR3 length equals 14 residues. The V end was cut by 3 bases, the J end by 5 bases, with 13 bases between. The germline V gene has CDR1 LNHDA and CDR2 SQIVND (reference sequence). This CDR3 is CASSIDGVFYGYTF. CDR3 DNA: TGTGCCAGTAGTATTGACGGGGTTTTTTATGGCTACACCTTC. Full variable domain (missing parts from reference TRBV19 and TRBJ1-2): DGGITQSPKYLFRKEGQNVTLSCEQNLNHDAMYWYRQDPGQGLRLIYYSQIVNDFQKGDIAEGYSVSREKKESFPLTVTSAQKNPTAFYLCASSIDGVFYGYTFGSGTRLTVV.